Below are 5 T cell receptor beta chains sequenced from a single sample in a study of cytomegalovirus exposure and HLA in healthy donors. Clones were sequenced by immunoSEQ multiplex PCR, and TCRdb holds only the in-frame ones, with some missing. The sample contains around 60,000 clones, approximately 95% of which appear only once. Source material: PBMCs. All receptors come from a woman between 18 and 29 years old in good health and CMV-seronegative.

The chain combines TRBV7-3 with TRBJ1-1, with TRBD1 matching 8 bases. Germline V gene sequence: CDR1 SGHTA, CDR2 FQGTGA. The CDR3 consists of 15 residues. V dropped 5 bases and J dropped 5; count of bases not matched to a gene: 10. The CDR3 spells CASSPHAGGRTEAFF. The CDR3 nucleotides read TGTGCCAGCAGCCCCCACGCAGGGGGCCGGACTGAAGCTTTCTTT.

CDR3 nucleotides: TGTGCCAGCAGTTACGTGGGGGGAGACACTGAAGCTTTCTTT. Its protein product is CASSYVGGDTEAFF. The rearrangement links TRBV6-5 to TRBJ1-1, with a tentative D call TRBD1 (5 bases). V was clipped by 2 bases and J by 3 bases, with 10 bases between them. The CDR3 is 14 amino acids. Per germline, CDR1 MNHEY and CDR2 SVGAGI.

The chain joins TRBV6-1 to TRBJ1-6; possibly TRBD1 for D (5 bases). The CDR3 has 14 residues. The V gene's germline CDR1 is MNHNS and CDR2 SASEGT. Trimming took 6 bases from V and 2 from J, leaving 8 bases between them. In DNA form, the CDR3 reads TGTGCCAGCAGCGCGGGGCCCTATAATTCACCCCTCCACTTT. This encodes CASSAGPYNSPLHF.

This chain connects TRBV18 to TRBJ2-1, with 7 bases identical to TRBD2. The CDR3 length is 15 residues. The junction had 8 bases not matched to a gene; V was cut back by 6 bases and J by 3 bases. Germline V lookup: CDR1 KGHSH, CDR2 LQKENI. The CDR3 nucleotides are TGTGCCAGCTCGCCCGGACTAGGGTTCTACAATGAGCAGTTCTTC. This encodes CASSPGLGFYNEQFF. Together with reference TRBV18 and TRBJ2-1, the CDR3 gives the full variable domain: NAGVMQNPRHLVRRRGQEARLRCSPMKGHSHVYWYRQLPEEGLKFMVYLQKENIIDESGMPKERFSAEFPKEGPSILRIQQVVRGDSAAYFCASSPGLGFYNEQFFGPGTRLTVL.

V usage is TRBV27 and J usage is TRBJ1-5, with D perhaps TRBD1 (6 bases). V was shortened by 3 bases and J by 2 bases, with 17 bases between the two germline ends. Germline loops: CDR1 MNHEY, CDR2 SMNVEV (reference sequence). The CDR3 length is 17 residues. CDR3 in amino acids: CASSFPTHRDGNQPQHF. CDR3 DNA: TGTGCCAGCAGTTTCCCCACCCACAGGGATGGCAATCAGCCCCAGCATTTT.